These 7 T cell receptor beta chains share one sample of origin, sequenced in a study of blood T cell repertoires in COVID-19. TCRdb's copy holds only in-frame clones and misses some; the assay was immunoSEQ multiplex PCR. The sample records 120,000 to 150,000 clones, 85% being singletons. The sequenced sample was peripheral blood. The receptors come from a woman between 35 and 50 years old with active or convalescent COVID-19.

The rearrangement uses TRBV5-5 and TRBJ1-2; unclear D gene. Germline V gives CDR1 SGHKS, CDR2 YYEKEE (reference sequence). Trimming stripped 0 bases from V and 5 bases from J, with 8 bases between. This CDR3 has 13 residues. This chain's CDR3 is CASSLDSTYGYTF. The CDR3 coding sequence is TGTGCCAGCAGCTTGGACAGTACTTATGGCTACACCTTC.

The sample holds a few counts of this clone. The chain is built from TRBV6-1 and TRBJ1-2; 8 bases agree with TRBD1. This CDR3 spans 14 amino acids. Looked up from germline, CDR1 is MNHNS and CDR2 is SASEGT. With V trimmed by 3 bases and J by 5 bases, 5 bases remained unmatched. CDR3 nucleotide sequence: TGTGCCAGCAGTGAGCCCGGGACAGGATATGGCTACACCTTC. Its protein is CASSEPGTGYGYTF.

The chain carries TRBV28 and TRBJ1-2; TRBD1 aligns across 8 bases. Trimming removed 1 base from V and 8 bases from J; junction bases left unmatched: 9. CDR1 is MDHEN and CDR2 is SYDVKM in the germline V gene. The CDR3 is 15 amino acids. The CDR3 reads CASSLSSGGVGGYTF. CDR3 DNA sequence: TGTGCCAGCAGTTTATCTTCAGGGGGCGTGGGCGGCTACACCTTC.

The chain recombines TRBV19 with TRBJ1-5; D uncertain. V lost 9 bases to trimming and J lost 4 bases, with 19 bases between them. CDR3 length: 15 residues. The germline V gene encodes CDR1 LNHDA and CDR2 SQIVND (reference sequence). This CDR3 reads CASHPEGRENQPQHF. The CDR3 bases are TGTGCCAGCCATCCGGAGGGCCGGGAAAATCAGCCCCAGCATTTT.

This rearrangement joins TRBV30 to TRBJ1-1; 9 positions match TRBD1. CDR1 and CDR2 from the germline V gene are GTSNPN and SVGIG (reference sequence). The CDR3 length is 15 residues. J lost 3 bases, V lost 3 bases, and 8 bases had no gene match. The CDR3, as DNA: TGTGCCTGGAGACCTTACCGGGACAGGGACACTGAAGCTTTCTTT. This sequence encodes CAWRPYRDRDTEAFF.

The chain is built from TRBV7-2 and TRBJ2-1; 15 nucleotides agree with TRBD2. CDR1 is SGHTA, CDR2 FQGNSA, per germline. The V segment lost 5 bases and the J segment 9 bases; nucleotides outside the gene matches: 5. The CDR3 loop spans 15 amino acids. The CDR3 loop reads CASSEGLAGGREQFF. The DNA for the CDR3 is TGTGCCAGCAGCGAGGGACTAGCGGGAGGTCGTGAGCAGTTCTTC.

J is TRBJ2-1 and V is TRBV6-6; TRBD2 matches 7 bases. The CDR3 extends over 13 amino acids. Germline V gives CDR1 MNHNY, CDR2 SVGAGI (reference sequence). J gave up 2 bases and V 8 bases, and 3 bases lay outside the gene matches. The CDR3, as DNA: TGTGCCAGCCGGGACTACACCTACAATGAGCAGTTCTTC. Its protein is CASRDYTYNEQFF.